This T cell receptor beta chain was sequenced in a study of CD8+ T cells in alopecia areata. The CDR3 is 13 amino acids. Germline V gene lookup returns CDR1 MDHEN and CDR2 SYDVKM. A remark on this clone: The junction and the germline gene differ at one end; a read error may be behind it.

Reverse transcribed after extraction, RNA yielded cDNA as the sequencing template. Data came from immunoSEQ multiplex PCR; TCRdb stores just in-frame clones and leaves some out. Seen here are around 100,000 clones, roughly 53% observed once, and the top ten hold 8.8%. The source is a human donor in good health. Sequenced material: CD4+ T cells sorted from blood. This chain links TRBV28 with TRBJ2-7; tentative D call: TRBD1 (5 bases). CDR3 sequence: CASSGAGTYEQYF. As DNA, the CDR3 is TGTGCCAGCAGTGGGGCCGGAACCTATGAGCAGTACTTC. Filled out from reference TRBV28 and TRBJ2-7, the complete variable domain reads DVKVTQSSRYLVKRTGEKVFLECVQDMDHENMFWYRQDPGLGLRLIYFSYDVKMKEKGDIPEGYSVSREKKERFSLILESASTNQTSMYLCASSGAGTYEQYFGPGTRLTVT.